The source of this T cell receptor (beta chain) is a study of blood T cell repertoires in COVID-19. Across the study: Sample material is recorded as cDNA or gDNA derived from T cells, B-cell-depleted T cells, or PBMCs.

Method: immunoSEQ multiplex PCR; TCRdb's copy keeps in-frame clones and lacks some. Seen here are 200,000 to 300,000 clones, more than 85% observed once, and the top ten hold more than 6.5%. Material: peripheral blood. The receptor was isolated from a woman in her 70s with active or convalescent COVID-19.

The CDR3 sequence is CASTHLSVTRGYTF. DNA of the CDR3: TGTGCCAGCACCCACCTTTCGGTTACGAGGGGCTACACCTTC. The V and J genes are TRBV7-2 and TRBJ1-2; no clear D. This CDR3 region has 14 residues. Germline lookup yields CDR1 SGHTA and CDR2 FQGNSA. Trimming left V 7 bases short and J 8 bases short, with 20 bases between.